One and the same sample provided the 17 T cell receptor beta chains below, sequenced in a study of T cells in Graves' hyperthyroidism and ophthalmopathy. Researchers amplified the TCR beta CDR3 regions from RNA transcripts. HTBI primers were used for first-round RT-PCR of the TCR CDR3. TCRdb redid the calling of the multiplex PCR reads with MiXCR, one entry per CDR3 protein. The sample shows 250,000 or so distinct CDR3 sequences, around 15% of them seen only once. The specimen was blood. Receptors originate from a woman aged 50 to 65 with Graves' hyperthyroidism that later progressed to Graves' ophthalmopathy.

This clonotype was counted many times. This CDR3 is CASSPALAGVQETQYF. DNA of the CDR3: TGTGCCAGCAGCCCGGCCCTAGCGGGAGTCCAGGAGACCCAGTACTTC. The rearrangement joins TRBV5-5 to TRBJ2-5; 10 nucleotides match TRBD2. V lost 4 bases to trimming and J lost 5 bases; unmatched junction nucleotides: 11. The CDR3 runs 16 residues. Germline CDR1 is SGHKS and CDR2 is YYEKEE (reference sequence).

V and J are TRBV28 and TRBJ1-6, with a weak D call TRBD1 (6 bases). The CDR3 is 16 residues long. V was cut by 7 bases and J by 8 bases, with 21 bases left in between. The germline V gene encodes CDR1 MDHEN and CDR2 SYDVKM. CDR3 sequence: CASTPSGRGPDSPLHF. Here the CDR3 DNA reads TGTGCCAGCACTCCCTCTGGTCGGGGGCCCGATTCACCCCTCCACTTT. Supplemented by reference TRBV28 and TRBJ1-6, the full variable domain reads DVKVTQSSRYLVKRTGEKVFLECVQDMDHENMFWYRQDPGLGLRLIYFSYDVKMKEKGDIPEGYSVSREKKERFSLILESASTNQTSMYLCASTPSGRGPDSPLHFGNGTRLTVT.

With respect to this clonotype: This could be a read error, since a much larger clone is one nucleotide away. The J gene is TRBJ2-2, the V gene TRBV12-3 or TRBV12-4; the match to TRBD2 covers 10 bases. CDR3 size: 19 residues. The CDR3 nucleotides are TGTGCCAGCAGTTTACCCGTCCTCTTTAGCGGGAGGAGTACCGGGGGGCTGTTTTTT. Translation gives CASSLPVLFSGRSTGGLFF.

The rearrangement links TRBV2 to TRBJ2-3; TRBD2 aligns across 12 bases. The CDR3 spans 17 residues. The V and J ends lost 6 bases and 1 base, in that order; junction bases with no gene match: 8. CDR1 is SNHLY, CDR2 FYNNEI, per germline. CDR3 loop: CASSLLAGGVRTDTQYF. CDR3 sequence (DNA): TGTGCCAGCAGCCTACTAGCGGGAGGAGTACGCACAGATACGCAGTATTTT.

In this sample, this clonotype turned up a few times. J is TRBJ1-5 and V is TRBV4-1; D gene unclear. CDR3 length equals 14 residues. V was clipped by 0 bases and J by 7 bases, with 10 bases between them. Germline CDR1 is MGHRA and CDR2 is YSYEKL. In nucleotides, the CDR3 is TGCGCCAGCAGCCAAGATCCGGTTAGACAGCCCCAGCATTTT. Its translation: CASSQDPVRQPQHF.

This clonotype was counted ten times or more. This sequence joins TRBV10-2 and TRBJ2-3, with D uncertain. Germline CDR1 and CDR2: WSHSY and SAAADI. This CDR3 is 13 amino acids long. Trimming cost V 6 bases and J 0 bases, with 7 bases left between them. The CDR3 loop is CASRLGSTDTQYF. Here the CDR3 DNA reads TGCGCCAGCAGGCTAGGTAGCACAGATACGCAGTATTTT.

The chain couples TRBV9 to TRBJ2-1; no clear D. V was trimmed by 0 bases and J by 1 base, leaving 8 bases between them. This CDR3 is built from 15 residues. The germline V gene has CDR1 SGDLS and CDR2 YYNGEE. CDR3 in amino acids: CASSVATLSYNEQFF. In nucleotides, the CDR3 is TGTGCCAGCAGCGTAGCTACGCTATCCTACAATGAGCAGTTCTTC.

The V and J genes are TRBV5-8 and TRBJ2-3; 9 bases map to TRBD1. The J segment lost 4 bases and the V segment lost 6 bases, leaving 9 bases of the junction unmatched. Germline CDR1 is SGHTS and CDR2 is YDEGEE. The CDR3 consists of 15 residues. The CDR3 DNA is TGTGCCAGCATAGTGCCGGGACAGGGCTCAGATACGCAGTATTTT. Encoded protein: CASIVPGQGSDTQYF.

This clonotype was recorded at least ten times. This chain uses TRBV6-1 with TRBJ1-1, with D hard to call. The V end was cut by 7 bases, the J end by 1 base, with 16 bases between. Germline CDR1 MNHNS, CDR2 SASEGT. The CDR3 sequence is 15 residues long. This chain's CDR3 is CASTPVRVANTEAFF. DNA of the CDR3: TGTGCCAGCACTCCCGTAAGGGTTGCGAACACTGAAGCTTTCTTT.

This chain links TRBV5-6 with TRBJ2-3; maybe TRBD1 (5 bases). This CDR3 has 14 amino acids. In germline, CDR1 is SGHDT, CDR2 YYEEEE. Between the trimmed V and J ends, which lost 4 bases and 4 bases, there was a span of 13 bases. CDR3 sequence reads: CASSPRAGSDTQYF. Written as DNA, the CDR3 is TGTGCCAGCAGCCCCCGGGCAGGGTCAGATACGCAGTATTTT. Full variable domain (outside the CDR3, taken from reference TRBV5-6 and TRBJ2-3): DAGVTQSPTHLIKTRGQQVTLRCSPKSGHDTVSWYQQALGQGPQFIFQYYEEEERQRGNFPDRFSGHQFPNYSSELNVNALLLGDSALYLCASSPRAGSDTQYFGPGTRLTVL.

This clonotype was detected many times. CDR3 residues: CASSPYQGAREQYF. The CDR3 region has the DNA TGTGCCAGCTCACCGTACCAGGGGGCGAGAGAGCAGTACTTC. This chain links TRBV18 with TRBJ2-7; 8 nucleotides line up with TRBD1. Per germline, CDR1 KGHSH and CDR2 LQKENI. V lost 3 bases and J lost 7; bases outside the gene matches: 8. CDR3 length equals 14 residues.

This clonotype was picked up many times. This chain links TRBV11-2 with TRBJ2-1; tentatively, D is TRBD2 (7 bases). Trimming cost V 1 base and J 8 bases, with 9 bases left between them. CDR1 is SGHAT and CDR2 is FQNNGV in the germline V gene. The CDR3 sequence is 13 residues long. The CDR3 region has the DNA TGTGCCAGCAGCTTAGGGGGGGGCGATGAGCAGTTCTTC. This encodes CASSLGGGDEQFF.

The chain has TRBV29-1 and TRBJ1-6, with D unresolved. Germline values: CDR1 SQVTM, CDR2 ANQGSEA. Trimming took off 3 bases at V and 10 bases at J, with 13 bases between the two ends. The CDR3 runs to 13 residues. CDR3 sequence reads: CSVEDPMGSPLHF. The DNA of the CDR3 is TGCAGCGTTGAGGACCCTATGGGGTCACCCCTCCACTTT.

This clonotype was recorded at least ten times. CDR3 amino acids: CASSTRDPAYEQYF. For the CDR3, the DNA is TGTGCCAGCAGCACCCGGGACCCAGCCTACGAGCAGTACTTC. This chain uses TRBV7-8 with TRBJ2-7; D is tentatively TRBD1 or TRBD2 (5 bases each). CDR1 and CDR2 from the germline V gene are SGHVS and FQNEAQ. The CDR3 is 14 residues long. V lost 5 bases to trimming and J lost 2 bases, with 13 bases between them.

This clonotype came up a few times. The rearrangement uses TRBV5-1 and TRBJ1-1; 8 bases are shared with TRBD1. CDR1 is SGHRS and CDR2 is YFSETQ in the germline V gene. Unmatched junction bases numbered 5, after V lost 0 bases and J lost 7 bases. The CDR3 is made up of 14 amino acids. The CDR3 spells CASSLGDRGDEAFF. The CDR3 region has the DNA TGCGCCAGCAGCTTGGGCGACAGGGGAGATGAAGCTTTCTTT.

Only a few counts were recorded for this clonotype. The gene calls are TRBV9 and TRBJ2-2; D may match TRBD1 or TRBD2 (5 bases each). This CDR3 is 13 amino acids long. Trimming cost V 2 bases and J 3 bases, with 5 bases left between them. Germline V gene data show CDR1 as SGDLS and CDR2 as YYNGEE. In nucleotides, the CDR3 is TGTGCCAGCAGCGTGGGGGACACCGGGGAGCTGTTTTTT. It is translated as CASSVGDTGELFF.

This clonotype was seen repeatedly, ten times or more. The chain combines TRBV29-1 with TRBJ2-7; D gene uncertain. The ends were cut back, 6 bases at V and 2 bases at J, with 11 bases in the middle. CDR1 and CDR2 (germline): SQVTM, ANQGSEA. The CDR3 spans 12 residues. CDR3 coding DNA: TGCAGCGTGGAGACTGTAGCCTACGAGCAGTACTTC. Translated: CSVETVAYEQYF.